This TCR beta chain was captured in a study of cytomegalovirus exposure and HLA in healthy donors. The PCR employed 60 Vbeta primers together with 13 Jbeta primers. Assay used: immunoSEQ multiplex PCR; TCRdb lists only in-frame clones, some missing. Of some 150,000 clones listed, 65% to 90% are singletons. Germline trimming cut 1 base from V and 4 bases from J; bases unmatched to any gene: 1. CDR3 length: 13 residues. CDR1 and CDR2 (germline): GTSNPN, SVGIG (reference sequence). This sequence joins TRBV30 and TRBJ2-7, with TRBD1 matching over 10 bases. The sequence came from a man in his forties or fifties in good health and CMV-seropositive. The sample consisted of PBMCs. CDR3 loop: CAWSAGQGYEQYF. The CDR3 DNA follows: TGTGCCTGGAGTGCGGGACAGGGGTACGAGCAGTACTTC.